This T cell receptor (beta chain) was identified during a study of blood T cells in healthy people across ages. Points from the study as a whole: The fall in TCR beta diversity per million T cells was roughly linear with age. When set beside aged donors, long-lived donors presented more naive CD4+ cells and higher diversity.

This clonotype appeared once. Its antigen remains unknown. The junction does not match germline at one end; this may be a read error. Primers used in a second PCR of about 6 to 11 cycles were a sample-barcoded 5' primer and a J-beta primer mix. A 12-random-nucleotide template-switch adaptor tagged each cDNA molecule. Sequencing recovered at least 2.5 million CDR3-containing paired-end reads from each sample. TCRdb recomputed calls from the 5' RACE reads with MiXCR, one row per CDR3 protein. The sample carries 1,500,000 or so distinct CDR3 sequences, around 59% recorded once. This CDR3 has 13 residues. Germline CDR1 reads SEHNR; CDR2 reads FQNEAQ (reference sequence).

This receptor was taken from a man aged 18 to 35 in good health. Sample: blood. The rearrangement joins TRBV7-9 to TRBJ1-2, with no clear D. In DNA form, the CDR3 reads TGTGCCAGCAGCGTAGCCGCGGGTGACGGCTACACCTTC. It yields the protein CASSVAAGDGYTF. The full variable domain, with the rest looked up from reference TRBV7-9 and TRBJ1-2, is DTGVSQNPRHKITKRGQNVTFRCDPISEHNRLYWYRQTLGQGPEFLTYFQNEAQLEKSRLLSDRFSAERPKGSFSTLEIQRTEQGDSAMYLCASSVAAGDGYTFGSGTRLTVV.